The 12 T cell receptor beta chains reported below all come from one sample, sequenced in a study of shared clonotypes between healthy human individuals. The data were produced by immunoSEQ multiplex PCR, yet TCRdb's version contains in-frame clones alone and is incomplete. The sample has about 2.4 million clones, roughly 93% seen once. The sequenced material came from naive CD4+ T cells from PBMCs. As to subset: CD45RA+ positively selected. Every receptor here comes from a man younger than 35 in good health. Some clones in this sample may be carry-over from other donors' samples.

The chain links TRBV7-3 to TRBJ2-3; TRBD2 aligns across 13 bases. The CDR3 sequence is 14 residues long. The V gene's germline CDR1 is SGHTA and CDR2 FQGTGA. After removal of 10 bases from V and 2 bases from J, the junction contained 3 bases not matched to a gene. In nucleotides, the CDR3 is TGTGCCACCGGACTAGCGGGAGCCACAGATACGCAGTATTTT. As protein: CATGLAGATDTQYF.

The chain combines TRBV11-3 with TRBJ1-5; possibly TRBD1 for D (5 bases). The germline V gene has CDR1 SGHNT and CDR2 YENEEA. This CDR3 region has 12 residues. Trimming removed 3 bases at V and 6 bases at J, with 6 bases between. In DNA, the CDR3 is TGTGCCAGCAGCTTGGACACTCAGCCCCAGCATTTT. This gives the protein CASSLDTQPQHF.

The rearrangement uses TRBV9 and TRBJ2-1, with 12 bases matching TRBD2. Losses at the gene ends were 0 bases for V and 4 bases for J; bases not matched to a gene: 5. CDR1 is SGDLS, CDR2 YYNGEE, per germline. The CDR3 contains 17 residues. CDR3 residues: CASSVGTSGIRYNEQFF. Written as DNA, the CDR3 is TGTGCCAGCAGCGTAGGGACTAGCGGGATTAGATACAATGAGCAGTTCTTC.

The chain combines TRBV5-1 with TRBJ1-1; the D gene is possibly TRBD1 (5 bases). Germline V gives CDR1 SGHRS, CDR2 YFSETQ. CDR3 length: 14 amino acids. The ends were cut back, 4 bases at V and 4 bases at J, with 14 bases in the middle. The chain's CDR3 is CASSTNRDGTEAFF. The CDR3 DNA is TGCGCCAGCAGCACAAACCGGGACGGCACTGAAGCTTTCTTT. The whole variable domain, remainder taken from reference TRBV5-1 and TRBJ1-1, is KAGVTQTPRYLIKTRGQQVTLSCSPISGHRSVSWYQQTPGQGLQFLFEYFSETQRNKGNFPGRFSGRQFSNSRSEMNVSTLELGDSALYLCASSTNRDGTEAFFGQGTRLTVV.

J is TRBJ2-1 and V is TRBV19, with TRBD2 matching 11 bases. The germline gives CDR1 LNHDA, CDR2 SQIVND (reference sequence). The CDR3 totals 15 residues. The trim removed 1 base at V and 7 bases at J, leaving 3 bases unmatched. As DNA, the CDR3 is TGTGCCAGTAGTATAGTACTAGCGGGAGTGAATGAGCAGTTCTTC. It codes for CASSIVLAGVNEQFF. Full variable domain (rest looked up from reference TRBV19 and TRBJ2-1): DGGITQSPKYLFRKEGQNVTLSCEQNLNHDAMYWYRQDPGQGLRLIYYSQIVNDFQKGDIAEGYSVSREKKESFPLTVTSAQKNPTAFYLCASSIVLAGVNEQFFGPGTRLTVL.

Turning to this clone: The same CDR3 is also encoded by other DNA sequences in this sample. This sequence joins TRBV28 and TRBJ2-2; either TRBD1 or TRBD2 may fit D (5 bases each). The germline V gene has CDR1 MDHEN and CDR2 SYDVKM. The CDR3 is 14 amino acids. Trimming took 6 bases from V and 2 from J, leaving 10 bases between them. Here the CDR3 DNA reads TGTGCCAGCAGACCTGGGGGAAACACCGGGGAGCTGTTTTTT. It yields the protein CASRPGGNTGELFF.

The rearrangement links TRBV5-4 to TRBJ1-5, with 8 positions matching TRBD1. The CDR3 is made up of 16 amino acids. Germline V gives CDR1 SGHNT, CDR2 YYREEE (reference sequence). Trimming cost V 4 bases and J 4 bases; bases outside gene matches: 10. The CDR3 DNA reads TGTGCCAGCAGCCATGGGGGACAGGAAAGGAATCAGCCCCAGCATTTT. This codes for CASSHGGQERNQPQHF.

A single count supports this clone. The rearrangement joins TRBV19 to TRBJ2-5; TRBD2 matches 10 bases. The V gene's germline CDR1 is LNHDA and CDR2 SQIVND (reference sequence). The CDR3 length is 15 residues. J lost 1 base, V lost 4 bases, and 3 bases had no gene match. CDR3 sequence (DNA): TGTGCCAGTAGTACACTAGCGGGGTCCCAAGAGACCCAGTACTTC. This encodes CASSTLAGSQETQYF.

The chain carries TRBV19 and TRBJ2-3; 10 nucleotides line up with TRBD2. The CDR3 consists of 12 residues. With V trimmed by 8 bases and J by 4 bases, 0 bases remained unmatched. The germline V gene encodes CDR1 LNHDA and CDR2 SQIVND (reference sequence). CDR3: CASLAGADTQYF. In DNA form, the CDR3 reads TGTGCCAGTCTAGCGGGAGCAGATACGCAGTATTTT.

To note about this clone: This sample includes further DNA sequences coding for the same CDR3. The J gene is TRBJ1-1, the V gene TRBV11-2; D is undetermined. CDR1 SGHAT and CDR2 FQNNGV come from the germline V gene. The CDR3 length is 12 residues. Trimming took 2 bases from V and 4 from J, leaving 5 bases between them. The CDR3 DNA sequence: TGTGCCAGCAGCTTAAGAGGCACTGAAGCTTTCTTT. The encoded protein is CASSLRGTEAFF.

V and J are TRBV5-5 and TRBJ2-2; D gene ambiguous. The CDR3 length is 16 residues. Per the germline V gene, CDR1 is SGHKS and CDR2 is YYEKEE (reference sequence). The germline V and J ends were trimmed by 0 bases and 1 base, with 10 bases remaining between them. The CDR3 nucleotides read TGTGCCAGCAGCTTGGTTAGTAAATTGAACACCGGGGAGCTGTTTTTT. Translating gives CASSLVSKLNTGELFF.

CDR3 sequence (DNA): TGTGCCAGCAGCTTAGTAAGGGCCGGGGCCTACGAGCAGTACTTC. It is translated as CASSLVRAGAYEQYF. The chain employs TRBV7-2 and TRBJ2-7; perhaps TRBD2 as D (5 bases). The CDR3 extends over 15 amino acids. Germline V gene lookup returns CDR1 SGHTA and CDR2 FQGNSA. V lost 1 base and J lost 2, with 12 bases in between. The whole variable domain, filled in from reference TRBV7-2 and TRBJ2-7, reads GAGVSQSPSNKVTEKGKDVELRCDPISGHTALYWYRQSLGQGLEFLIYFQGNSAPDKSGLPSDRFSAERTGGSVSTLTIQRTQQEDSAVYLCASSLVRAGAYEQYFGPGTRLTVT.